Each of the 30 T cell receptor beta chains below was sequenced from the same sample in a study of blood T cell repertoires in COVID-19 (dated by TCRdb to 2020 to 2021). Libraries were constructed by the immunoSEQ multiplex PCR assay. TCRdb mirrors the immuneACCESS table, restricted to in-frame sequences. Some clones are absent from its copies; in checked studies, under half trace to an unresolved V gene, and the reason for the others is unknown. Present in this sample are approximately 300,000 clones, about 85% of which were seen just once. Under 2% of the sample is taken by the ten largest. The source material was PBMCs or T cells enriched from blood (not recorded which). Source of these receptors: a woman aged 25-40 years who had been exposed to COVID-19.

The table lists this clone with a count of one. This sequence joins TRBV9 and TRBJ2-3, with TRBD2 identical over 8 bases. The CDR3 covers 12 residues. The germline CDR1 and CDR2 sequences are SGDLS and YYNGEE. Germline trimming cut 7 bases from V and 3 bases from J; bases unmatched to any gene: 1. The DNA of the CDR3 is TGTGCCAGCCGGGAGGGTACAGATACGCAGTATTTT. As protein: CASREGTDTQYF.

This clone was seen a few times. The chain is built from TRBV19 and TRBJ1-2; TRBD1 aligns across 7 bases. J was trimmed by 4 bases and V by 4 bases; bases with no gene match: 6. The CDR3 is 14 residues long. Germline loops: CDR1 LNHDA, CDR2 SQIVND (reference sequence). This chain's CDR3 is CASSSRDSLYGYTF. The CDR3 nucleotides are TGTGCCAGTAGTAGCCGGGACAGCCTCTATGGCTACACCTTC.

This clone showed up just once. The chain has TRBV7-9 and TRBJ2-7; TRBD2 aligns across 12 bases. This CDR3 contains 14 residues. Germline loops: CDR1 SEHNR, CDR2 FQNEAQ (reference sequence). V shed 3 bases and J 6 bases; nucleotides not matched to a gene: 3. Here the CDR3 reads CASSLEGLAGEQYF. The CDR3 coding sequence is TGTGCCAGCAGCTTGGAGGGACTAGCGGGCGAGCAGTACTTC. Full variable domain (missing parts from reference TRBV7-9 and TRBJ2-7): DTGVSQNPRHKITKRGQNVTFRCDPISEHNRLYWYRQTLGQGPEFLTYFQNEAQLEKSRLLSDRFSAERPKGSFSTLEIQRTEQGDSAMYLCASSLEGLAGEQYFGPGTRLTVT.

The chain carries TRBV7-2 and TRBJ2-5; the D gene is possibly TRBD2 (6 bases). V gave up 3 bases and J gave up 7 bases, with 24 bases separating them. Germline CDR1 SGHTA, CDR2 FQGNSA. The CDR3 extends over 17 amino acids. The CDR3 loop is CASSFRRLGRVMGTQYF. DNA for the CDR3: TGTGCCAGCAGCTTCAGAAGACTAGGTCGGGTAATGGGGACCCAGTACTTC.

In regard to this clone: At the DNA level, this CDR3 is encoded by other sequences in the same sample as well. CDR3 in DNA: TGTGCCAGTAGTATCCGGGTGAACACTGAAGCTTTCTTT. Encoded protein: CASSIRVNTEAFF. The chain has TRBV19 and TRBJ1-1, with D hard to call. Trimming shortened V by 3 bases and J by 0 bases, and 5 bases separated the two germline ends. This CDR3 is 13 amino acids long. CDR1 LNHDA and CDR2 SQIVND come from the germline V gene (reference sequence).

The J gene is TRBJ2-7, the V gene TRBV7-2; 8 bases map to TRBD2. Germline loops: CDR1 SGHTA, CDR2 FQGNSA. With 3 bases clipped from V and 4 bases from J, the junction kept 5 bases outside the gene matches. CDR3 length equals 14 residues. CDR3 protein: CASSFFGGAYEQYF. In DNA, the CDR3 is TGTGCCAGCAGCTTCTTCGGGGGGGCGTACGAGCAGTACTTC.

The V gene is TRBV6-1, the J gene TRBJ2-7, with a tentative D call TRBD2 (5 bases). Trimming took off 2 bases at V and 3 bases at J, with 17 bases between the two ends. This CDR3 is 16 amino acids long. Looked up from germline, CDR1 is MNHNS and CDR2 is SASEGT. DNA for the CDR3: TGTGCCAGCAGTGAATGGACCACCCCGGAGGACTACGAGCAGTACTTC. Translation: CASSEWTTPEDYEQYF.

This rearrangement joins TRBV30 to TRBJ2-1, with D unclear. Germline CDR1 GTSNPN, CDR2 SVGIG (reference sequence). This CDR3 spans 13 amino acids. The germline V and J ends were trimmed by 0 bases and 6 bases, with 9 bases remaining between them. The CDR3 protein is CAWSVQSGNEQFF. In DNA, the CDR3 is TGTGCCTGGAGTGTACAGTCAGGCAATGAGCAGTTCTTC.

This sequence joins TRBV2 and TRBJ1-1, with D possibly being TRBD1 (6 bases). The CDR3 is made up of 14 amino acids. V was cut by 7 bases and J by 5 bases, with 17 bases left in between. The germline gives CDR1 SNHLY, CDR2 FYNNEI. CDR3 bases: TGTGCCAGCACAGGGGCAGGGGAAGGGACTGAAGCTTTCTTT. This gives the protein CASTGAGEGTEAFF.

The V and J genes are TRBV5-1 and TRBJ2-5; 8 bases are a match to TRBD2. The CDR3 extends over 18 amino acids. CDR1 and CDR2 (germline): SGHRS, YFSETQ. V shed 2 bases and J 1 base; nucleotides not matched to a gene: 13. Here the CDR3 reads CASSFPRLGSGIQETQYF. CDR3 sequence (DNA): TGCGCCAGCAGCTTCCCCAGGTTGGGTAGCGGGATCCAAGAGACCCAGTACTTC.

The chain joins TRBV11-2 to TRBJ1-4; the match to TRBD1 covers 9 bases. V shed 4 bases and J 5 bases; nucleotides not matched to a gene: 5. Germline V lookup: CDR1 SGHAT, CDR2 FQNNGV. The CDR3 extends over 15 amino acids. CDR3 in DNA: TGTGCCAGCAGCTCCGGGACAGGGCGGAATGAAAAACTGTTTTTT. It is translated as CASSSGTGRNEKLFF.

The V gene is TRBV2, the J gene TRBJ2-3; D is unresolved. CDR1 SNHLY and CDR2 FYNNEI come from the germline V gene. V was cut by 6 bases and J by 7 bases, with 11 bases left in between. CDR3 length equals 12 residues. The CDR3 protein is CASSPRYYTQYF. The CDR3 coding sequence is TGTGCCAGCAGCCCTCGGTATTATACGCAGTATTTT.

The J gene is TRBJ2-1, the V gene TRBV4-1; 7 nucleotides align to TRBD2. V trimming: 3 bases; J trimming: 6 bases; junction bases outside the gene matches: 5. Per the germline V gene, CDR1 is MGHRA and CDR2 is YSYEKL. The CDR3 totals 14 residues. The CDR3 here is CASSHYSGFNEQFF. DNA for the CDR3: TGCGCCAGCAGCCATTATAGCGGGTTCAATGAGCAGTTCTTC.

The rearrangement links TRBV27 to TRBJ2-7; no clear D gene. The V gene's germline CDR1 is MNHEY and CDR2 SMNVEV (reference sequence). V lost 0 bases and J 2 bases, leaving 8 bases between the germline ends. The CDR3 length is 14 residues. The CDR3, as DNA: TGTGCCAGCAGTTTATCGCATGCTACCTACGAGCAGTACTTC. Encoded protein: CASSLSHATYEQYF.

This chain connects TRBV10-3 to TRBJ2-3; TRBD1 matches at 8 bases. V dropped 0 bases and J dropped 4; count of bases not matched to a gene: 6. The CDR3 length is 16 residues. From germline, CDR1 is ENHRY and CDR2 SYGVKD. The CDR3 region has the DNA TGTGCCATCAGTGAGTCCGGGCAGGGGGCGGCAGATACGCAGTATTTT. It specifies CAISESGQGAADTQYF.

CDR3 sequence reads: CASNSGQAMSYGYTF. Here the CDR3 DNA reads TGTGCCAGCAACTCCGGACAGGCAATGTCCTATGGCTACACCTTC. V gene TRBV21-1 combines with J gene TRBJ1-2; the D call of TRBD1 is as the table states it, not checked on the DNA. TRBV21-1 counts as a pseudogene. The CDR3 is 15 residues long.

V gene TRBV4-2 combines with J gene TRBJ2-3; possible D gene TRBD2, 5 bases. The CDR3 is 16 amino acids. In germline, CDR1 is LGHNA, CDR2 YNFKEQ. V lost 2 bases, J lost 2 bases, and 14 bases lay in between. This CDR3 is CASSQIMPLATDTQYF. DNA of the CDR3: TGTGCCAGCAGCCAAATCATGCCTCTAGCCACAGATACGCAGTATTTT.

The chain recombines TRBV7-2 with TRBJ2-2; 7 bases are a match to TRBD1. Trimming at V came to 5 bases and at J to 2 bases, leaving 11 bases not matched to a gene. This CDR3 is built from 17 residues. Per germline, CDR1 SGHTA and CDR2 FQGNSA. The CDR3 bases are TGTGCCAGCAGCCCGAGCCGACAGGGATTAAACACCGGGGAGCTGTTTTTT. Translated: CASSPSRQGLNTGELFF. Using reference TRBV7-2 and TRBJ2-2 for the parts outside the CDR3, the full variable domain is GAGVSQSPSNKVTEKGKDVELRCDPISGHTALYWYRQSLGQGLEFLIYFQGNSAPDKSGLPSDRFSAERTGGSVSTLTIQRTQQEDSAVYLCASSPSRQGLNTGELFFGEGSRLTVL.

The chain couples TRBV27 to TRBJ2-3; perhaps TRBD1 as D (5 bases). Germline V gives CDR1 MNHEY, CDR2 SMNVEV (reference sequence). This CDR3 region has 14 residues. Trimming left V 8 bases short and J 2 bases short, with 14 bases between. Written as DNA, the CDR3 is TGTGCCAGCGGGTGGACATCTAACACAGATACGCAGTATTTT. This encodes CASGWTSNTDTQYF.

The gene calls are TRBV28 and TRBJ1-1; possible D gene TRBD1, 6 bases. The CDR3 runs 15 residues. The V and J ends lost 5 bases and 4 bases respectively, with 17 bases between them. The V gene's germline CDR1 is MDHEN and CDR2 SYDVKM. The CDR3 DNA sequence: TGTGCCAGCAGTCCGCCCACGGCGGGGGCCACTGAAGCTTTCTTT. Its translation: CASSPPTAGATEAFF.

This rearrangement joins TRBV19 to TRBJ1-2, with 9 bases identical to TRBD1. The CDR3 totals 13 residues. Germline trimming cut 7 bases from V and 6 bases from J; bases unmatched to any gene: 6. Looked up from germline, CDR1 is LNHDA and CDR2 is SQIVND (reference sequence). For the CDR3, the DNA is TGTGCCAGTAATCTTGGACAGGGGAATGGCTACACCTTC. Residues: CASNLGQGNGYTF.

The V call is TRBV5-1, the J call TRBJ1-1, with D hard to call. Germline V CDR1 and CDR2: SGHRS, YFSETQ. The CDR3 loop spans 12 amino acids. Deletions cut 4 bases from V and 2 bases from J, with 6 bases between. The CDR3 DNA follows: TGCGCCAGCAGCGAGTTTAACACTGAAGCTTTCTTT. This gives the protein CASSEFNTEAFF.

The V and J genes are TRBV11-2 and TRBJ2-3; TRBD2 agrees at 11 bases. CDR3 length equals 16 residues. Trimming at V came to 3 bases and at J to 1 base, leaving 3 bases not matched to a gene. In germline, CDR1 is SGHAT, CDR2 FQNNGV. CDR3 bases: TGTGCCAGCAGCTTGTTAGCGGGAGGGCGCACAGATACGCAGTATTTT. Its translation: CASSLLAGGRTDTQYF.

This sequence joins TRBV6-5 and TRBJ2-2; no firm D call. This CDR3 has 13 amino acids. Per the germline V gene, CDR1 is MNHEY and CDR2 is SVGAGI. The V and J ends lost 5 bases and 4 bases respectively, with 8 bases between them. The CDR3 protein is CASSTAATGELFF. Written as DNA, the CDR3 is TGTGCCAGCAGTACAGCTGCCACCGGGGAGCTGTTTTTT.

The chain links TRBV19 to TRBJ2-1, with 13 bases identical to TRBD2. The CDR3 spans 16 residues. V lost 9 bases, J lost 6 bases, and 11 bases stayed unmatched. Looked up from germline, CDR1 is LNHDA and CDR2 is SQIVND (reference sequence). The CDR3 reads CARVIGLAGARNEQFF. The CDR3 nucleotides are TGTGCCAGGGTGATAGGACTAGCGGGGGCGCGCAATGAGCAGTTCTTC.

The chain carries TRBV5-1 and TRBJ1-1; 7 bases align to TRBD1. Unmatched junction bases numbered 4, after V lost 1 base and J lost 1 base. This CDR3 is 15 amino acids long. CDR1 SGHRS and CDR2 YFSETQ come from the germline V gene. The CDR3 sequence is CASSLTGVENTEAFF. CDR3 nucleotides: TGCGCCAGCAGCTTGACAGGGGTGGAGAACACTGAAGCTTTCTTT.

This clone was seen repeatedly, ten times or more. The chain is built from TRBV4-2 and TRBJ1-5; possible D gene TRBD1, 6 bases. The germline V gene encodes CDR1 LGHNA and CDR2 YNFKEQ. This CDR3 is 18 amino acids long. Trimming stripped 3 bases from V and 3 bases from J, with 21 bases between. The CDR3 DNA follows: TGTGCCAGCAGCCATAGAACTGTCGGACAGAACCCCAATCAGCCCCAGCATTTT. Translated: CASSHRTVGQNPNQPQHF.

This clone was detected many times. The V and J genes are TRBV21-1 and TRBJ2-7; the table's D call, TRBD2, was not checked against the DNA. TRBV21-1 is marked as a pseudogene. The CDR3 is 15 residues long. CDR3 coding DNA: TGTGCCAGCAGCAAAGCGCGGGACTTACCCTACGAGCAGTACTTC. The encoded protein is CASSKARDLPYEQYF.

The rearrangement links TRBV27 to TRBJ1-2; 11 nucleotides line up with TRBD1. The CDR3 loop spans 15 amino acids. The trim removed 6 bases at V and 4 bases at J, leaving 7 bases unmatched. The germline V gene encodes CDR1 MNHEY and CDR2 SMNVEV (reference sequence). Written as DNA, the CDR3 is TGTGCCAGCAGCTGGGACAGGGGGGGAGTCTATGGCTACACCTTC. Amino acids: CASSWDRGGVYGYTF.

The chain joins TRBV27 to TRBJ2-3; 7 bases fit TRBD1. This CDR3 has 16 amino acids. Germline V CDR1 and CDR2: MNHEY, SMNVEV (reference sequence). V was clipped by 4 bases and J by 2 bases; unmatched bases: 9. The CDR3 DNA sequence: TGTGCCAGCAGTTCGGACCGACAGGGATACACAGATACGCAGTATTTT. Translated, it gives CASSSDRQGYTDTQYF.